The 29 T cell receptor beta chains below all came from one sample that was sequenced in a study of regulatory T cells in long-lasting Graves disease. Described time point: persistent/refractory GD, antithyroid drugs over 5 years with positive TRAb. With RNA extracted from PBMCs as input, the TCR library was made. In building TCR beta libraries, iRepertoire HTBI primers were used together with Arm-PCR of CDR3 regions. TCRdb recomputed calls from the multiplex PCR reads with MiXCR, one row per CDR3 protein. The table lists some 470,000 distinct CDR3 sequences, 20% to 25% of them singletons. The sample consisted of peripheral blood mononuclear cells (PBMCs), taken when the disease was refractory, from a patient treated with antithyroid drugs. These receptors all come from a female donor with Graves disease.

Comment on this clonotype: The conserved phenylalanine or tryptophan is not found at the CDR3 terminus, so this likely reflects a read error. The chain is built from TRBV5-4 and TRBJ1-1; the match to TRBD1 covers 7 bases. J gave up 1 base and V 4 bases, and 7 bases lay outside the gene matches. The CDR3 has 15 residues. The germline CDR1 and CDR2 sequences are SGHNT and YYREEE (reference sequence). Here the CDR3 reads CASSVQGQRNTEAFS. CDR3 nucleotides: TGTGCCAGCAGCGTACAGGGACAGAGGAACACTGAAGCTTTCTCT.

In its sample, this clonotype was seen many times. The genes are TRBV11-2 and TRBJ2-5; D is unclear. There are 15 residues in the CDR3. The germline V gene has CDR1 SGHAT and CDR2 FQNNGV. V dropped 5 bases and J dropped 2 bases, with 15 bases sitting between them. CDR3 loop: CASSPRRKQQETQYF. The DNA for the CDR3 is TGTGCCAGCAGCCCAAGACGGAAGCAGCAAGAGACCCAGTACTTC.

A word on this clonotype: A much larger clone differs by one base, so this may be a read error. This chain connects TRBV28 to TRBJ1-4; D is perhaps TRBD1 (5 bases). Germline-derived CDR1 and CDR2 are MDHEN and SYDVKM. This CDR3 is 14 amino acids long. CDR3 DNA sequence: TGTGCCAGCACCTCAGGGCCCCTAGGGGAAAGACTGTTTTTT. It specifies CASTSGPLGERLFF.

This clonotype occurred many times. V usage is TRBV12-3 or TRBV12-4 and J usage is TRBJ2-7, with D possibly TRBD2 on 5 matching bases. V was pared by 5 bases and J by 8 bases, with 13 bases between. There are 12 residues in the CDR3. CDR3 in DNA: TGTGCCAGCAGTCCTCGAGGGTATAAGCAGTACTTC. Translated: CASSPRGYKQYF.

The count of this clonotype is one. The chain is built from TRBV28 and TRBJ2-3, with 7 bases identical to TRBD2. J was trimmed by 3 bases and V by 7 bases; bases with no gene match: 7. Germline V gives CDR1 MDHEN, CDR2 SYDVKM. The CDR3 extends over 14 amino acids. In nucleotides, the CDR3 is TGTGCCAGCACGTTAGAGGGAGGGACAGATACGCAGTATTTT. This sequence encodes CASTLEGGTDTQYF.

This clonotype was observed a few times. The chain carries TRBV20-1 and TRBJ2-3; D is unclear. CDR3 length: 13 residues. Per the germline V gene, CDR1 is DFQATT and CDR2 is SNEGSKA (reference sequence). Trimming took 2 bases from V and 2 from J, leaving 8 bases between them. In nucleotides, the CDR3 is TGCAGTGCTAGAAGGCAATCCACAGATACGCAGTATTTT. Protein product: CSARRQSTDTQYF.

This clonotype came up many times. This chain uses TRBV2 with TRBJ2-5; possibly TRBD1 for D (5 bases). The germline V gene has CDR1 SNHLY and CDR2 FYNNEI. V lost 7 bases and J 7 bases, leaving 22 bases between the germline ends. The CDR3 is 15 residues long. The CDR3 is CASTLTVMRPSTQYF. The CDR3 DNA reads as TGTGCCAGCACTCTGACAGTCATGCGCCCGTCGACCCAGTACTTC. The complete variable domain, with remaining parts taken from reference TRBV2 and TRBJ2-5, reads EPEVTQTPSHQVTQMGQEVILRCVPISNHLYFYWYRQILGQKVEFLVSFYNNEISEKSEIFDDQFSVERPDGSNFTLKIRSTKLEDSAMYFCASTLTVMRPSTQYFGPGTRLLVL.

A remark on this clonotype: This could be a read error, since a much larger clone is one nucleotide away. The CDR3 protein is CASSSGTGTGEPFF. The CDR3 bases are TGTGCCAGCAGTTCCGGGACAGGGACCGGGGAGCCGTTTTTT. V and J are TRBV28 and TRBJ2-2, with 9 bases fitting TRBD1. CDR1 and CDR2 (germline): MDHEN, SYDVKM. There are 14 residues in the CDR3.

The chain uses TRBV30 and TRBJ1-5; D is undetermined. The CDR3 totals 17 residues. Germline CDR1 reads GTSNPN; CDR2 reads SVGIG (reference sequence). V lost 2 bases and J 6 bases, leaving 23 bases between the germline ends. CDR3 coding DNA: TGTGCCTGGAGTATGCAGAAGGAGTCGGTTTATAGTCAGCCCCAGCATTTT. Its protein is CAWSMQKESVYSQPQHF. The full variable domain, rest sourced from reference TRBV30 and TRBJ1-5, is SQTIHQWPATLVQPVGSPLSLECTVEGTSNPNLYWYRQAAGRGLQLLFYSVGIGQISSEVPQNLSASRPQDRQFILSSKKLLLSDSGFYLCAWSMQKESVYSQPQHFGDGTRLSIL.

At least ten counts were recorded for this clonotype. The gene calls are TRBV27 and TRBJ1-2, with 10 bases aligning to TRBD1. The CDR3 length is 16 residues. Germline trimming cut 4 bases from V and 8 bases from J; bases unmatched to any gene: 13. From germline, CDR1 is MNHEY and CDR2 SMNVEV (reference sequence). In DNA form, the CDR3 reads TGTGCCAGCAGTTCCGCTACAGGACAGGGGGGTTTAGGCTACACCTTC. Its protein product is CASSSATGQGGLGYTF.

In this sample, this clonotype turned up a few times. The chain uses TRBV7-9 and TRBJ1-5; no definite D call. This CDR3 is 18 amino acids long. Between the trimmed V and J ends, which lost 0 bases and 4 bases, there was a span of 19 bases. CDR1 and CDR2 from the germline V gene are SEHNR and FQNEAQ (reference sequence). The CDR3 nucleotides read TGTGCCAGCAGCTTAGCGTATACGGCCAACGATGGGAATCAGCCCCAGCATTTT. Encoded protein: CASSLAYTANDGNQPQHF.

This clonotype was found many times. The chain combines TRBV7-6 with TRBJ1-6, with TRBD1 matching over 9 bases. Germline-derived CDR1 and CDR2 are SGHVS and FNYEAQ. J was trimmed by 5 bases and V by 4 bases; bases with no gene match: 6. The CDR3 extends over 16 amino acids. This chain's CDR3 is CASSSAGTGNNSPLHF. The CDR3 DNA reads as TGTGCCAGCAGCTCCGCCGGGACAGGGAATAATTCACCCCTCCACTTT.

The chain is built from TRBV27 and TRBJ2-3; 12 bases line up with TRBD2. Trimming removed 6 bases from V and 5 bases from J; junction bases left unmatched: 9. Per germline, CDR1 MNHEY and CDR2 SMNVEV (reference sequence). The CDR3 totals 16 residues. The CDR3 is CASSPKRTSGIDTQYF. Here the CDR3 DNA reads TGTGCCAGCAGCCCGAAACGGACTAGCGGGATAGATACGCAGTATTTT.

This clonotype was seen only a few times. The V gene is TRBV15, the J gene TRBJ2-5; the D gene could be TRBD1 or TRBD2 (6 bases each). Germline loops: CDR1 LNHNV, CDR2 YYDKDF (reference sequence). The CDR3 is 15 residues long. V dropped 3 bases and J dropped 2 bases, with 13 bases sitting between them. CDR3 DNA: TGTGCCACCAGCAGCCATCGGGGGACACAAGAGACCCAGTACTTC. Amino acid sequence: CATSSHRGTQETQYF.

Only a few counts were recorded for this clonotype. J is TRBJ2-7 and V is TRBV7-9, with TRBD1 matching over 12 bases. This CDR3 comprises 18 residues. The germline CDR1 and CDR2 sequences are SEHNR and FQNEAQ (reference sequence). The trim removed 5 bases at V and 0 bases at J, leaving 11 bases unmatched. CDR3 loop: CASSAGDRGPANSYEQYF. The CDR3 DNA reads as TGTGCCAGCAGCGCCGGGGACAGGGGGCCCGCGAACTCCTACGAGCAGTACTTC.

V gene TRBV6-2 or TRBV6-3 combines with J gene TRBJ1-1; D not resolved. Germline V lookup: CDR1 MNHEY, CDR2 SVGEGT. V gave up 2 bases and J gave up 5 bases, with 12 bases separating them. There are 14 residues in the CDR3. This CDR3 is CASSYDYSGTEAFF. CDR3 bases: TGTGCCAGCAGTTACGACTACTCGGGGACTGAAGCTTTCTTT.

This clonotype was recorded a few times. The V call is TRBV2, the J call TRBJ2-2; D is possibly TRBD2 (6 bases). Germline CDR1 and CDR2: SNHLY and FYNNEI. This CDR3 spans 15 amino acids. V lost 7 bases, J lost 3 bases, and 15 bases lay in between. DNA for the CDR3: TGTGCCAGCAATGTTGACGGGAGATACACCGGGGAGCTGTTTTTT. Its protein product is CASNVDGRYTGELFF.

As regards this clonotype: A much larger clone sits a single nucleotide away, making a read error possible. V gene TRBV12-3 or TRBV12-4 combines with J gene TRBJ2-7, with TRBD1 matching 9 bases. The J segment lost 3 bases and the V segment lost 7 bases, leaving 7 bases of the junction unmatched. This CDR3 contains 14 residues. The CDR3 spells CASNDWDRVYEQYF. The CDR3 DNA is TGTGCCAGCAATGACTGGGACAGGGTCTACGAGCAGTACTTC.

This clonotype was counted only a few times. The CDR3 DNA reads TGTGCCAGCAGTTTACGAGCGGGAGGGCCGGGCGGGGAGCTGTTTTTT. Translation: CASSLRAGGPGGELFF. The chain uses TRBV12-3 or TRBV12-4 and TRBJ2-2; 10 bases match TRBD2. The CDR3 is 16 residues long. J lost 7 bases, V lost 2 bases, and 7 bases had no gene match.

The chain has TRBV24-1 and TRBJ2-5, with 11 bases that match TRBD2. The J call may not be correct, given that the DNA end is closer to TRBJ2-1. The germline gives CDR1 KGHDR, CDR2 SFDVKD. This CDR3 region has 18 residues. CDR3 coding DNA: TGTGCCACCAGTGACTCCTCCATAGCGGGAGGGCCTTACAATGAGCAGTTCTTC. Translation gives CATSDSSIAGGPYNEQFF.

This clonotype appeared many times. This rearrangement joins TRBV20-1 to TRBJ2-7; TRBD2 might be the D (5 bases). Germline assignment: CDR1 DFQATT and CDR2 SNEGSKA (reference sequence). The ends were cut back, 2 bases at V and 4 bases at J, with 9 bases in the middle. The CDR3 extends over 12 amino acids. CDR3 sequence reads: CSARKTTYEQYF. The CDR3 DNA reads TGCAGTGCTAGAAAGACTACATACGAGCAGTACTTC.

As regards this clonotype: This could be a read error, since a much larger clone is one nucleotide away. V and J are TRBV3-1 and TRBJ2-5, with TRBD2 matching over 10 bases. J gave up 1 base and V 4 bases, and 6 bases lay outside the gene matches. Germline CDR1 is LGHDT and CDR2 is YNNKEL (reference sequence). This CDR3 has 16 residues. CDR3 loop: CASSPSSGRVQETQYF. Here the CDR3 DNA reads TGTGCCAGCAGCCCCTCAAGCGGGAGGGTCCAAGAGACCCAGTACTTC.

The sample holds many counts of this clonotype. The chain is built from TRBV7-3 and TRBJ1-6, with D unclear. The CDR3 totals 14 residues. V lost 5 bases and J lost 7, with 12 bases in between. Germline CDR1 reads SGHTA; CDR2 reads FQGTGA. CDR3 bases: TGTGCCAGCAGCCCCGGGCAGGAGAATTCACCCCTCCACTTT. Amino acids: CASSPGQENSPLHF.

The chain recombines TRBV30 with TRBJ2-3; D uncertain. The CDR3 covers 13 residues. V was pared by 0 bases and J by 0 bases, with 4 bases between. The V gene's germline CDR1 is GTSNPN and CDR2 SVGIG (reference sequence). CDR3 nucleotides: TGTGCCTGGAGTGTGGACAGCACAGATACGCAGTATTTT. It is translated as CAWSVDSTDTQYF.

The chain employs TRBV19 and TRBJ2-2; possible D gene TRBD2, 5 bases. This CDR3 spans 15 amino acids. Trimming took 4 bases from V and 5 from J, leaving 14 bases between them. Per germline, CDR1 LNHDA and CDR2 SQIVND (reference sequence). CDR3 nucleotide sequence: TGTGCCAGTAGTACTCCCGCCTGGAGGACCGGGGAGCTGTTTTTT. Protein: CASSTPAWRTGELFF.

This chain links TRBV29-1 with TRBJ1-1; D is uncertain. V lost 1 base and J 12 bases, leaving 12 bases between the germline ends. Germline values: CDR1 SQVTM, CDR2 ANQGSEA. There are 11 residues in the CDR3. CDR3 nucleotides: TGCAGCGTTGAAGTCTCTCTCGGGACTTTCTTT. It translates to CSVEVSLGTFF.

This clonotype has a handful of counts. CDR3 coding DNA: TGTGCCAGCAAGGAGAGGGGGGGTGAAAAACTGTTTTTT. Encoded protein: CASKERGGEKLFF. The chain joins TRBV19 to TRBJ1-4; D is possibly TRBD1 (6 bases). The germline V gene encodes CDR1 LNHDA and CDR2 SQIVND (reference sequence). CDR3 size: 13 residues. The V and J ends lost 9 bases and 7 bases respectively, with 15 bases between them.

This clonotype occurred many times. CDR3 in DNA: TGTGCCAGCAGCTTAGGCTTCGATTTCAACTATGGCTACACCTTC. Its translation is CASSLGFDFNYGYTF. This rearrangement joins TRBV7-8 to TRBJ1-2; D gene ambiguous. Trimming removed 1 base from V and 2 bases from J, with 11 bases in between. Germline loops: CDR1 SGHVS, CDR2 FQNEAQ. CDR3 length: 15 residues.

The sample holds many counts of this clonotype. The chain is built from TRBV24-1 and TRBJ2-5, with TRBD1 as a possible D gene (5 bases). CDR1 KGHDR and CDR2 SFDVKD come from the germline V gene. The CDR3 consists of 16 residues. V was pared by 5 bases and J by 1 base, with 16 bases between. In nucleotides, the CDR3 is TGTGCCACCAGTGGTTCCGTTCGACAGTCCCAAGAGACCCAGTACTTC. As protein: CATSGSVRQSQETQYF.